This is a list of T cell receptor beta chains from one sample in a study of cytomegalovirus exposure and HLA in healthy donors. Generated by immunoSEQ multiplex PCR, the TCRdb table keeps only in-frame clones and is missing some. The repertoire holds roughly 120,000 clones, with around 74% as singletons. The sample was PBMCs. These receptors were taken from a man aged 30 to 45 in good health and CMV-seropositive. CDR3s include the opening cysteine and the closing phenylalanine or tryptophan. Each record gives: D gene, J gene, V gene, clone size, CDR3 protein, CDR3 DNA. The D gene is left open where the match is weak. The size entry is marked missing in some rows and otherwise reads once, few, many or a size class.

>TRBD2|TRBJ2-1|TRBV7-2|few
CASSLGLAGEQFF
TGTGCCAGCAGCTTAGGGCTAGCGGGGGAGCAGTTCTTC
>-|TRBJ2-7|TRBV11-2|-
CASSPNRYEQYF
TGTGCCAGCAGCCCGAACAGGTACGAGCAGTACTTC
>-|TRBJ2-7|TRBV6-5|-
CASSFLPGHISEQYF
TGTGCCAGCAGCTTTCTCCCGGGACACATATCGGAGCAGTACTTC
>TRBD2|TRBJ2-3|TRBV5-4|-
CASSPRGGDTDTQYF
TGTGCCAGCAGCCCGCGGGGGGGCGACACAGATACGCAGTATTTT
>TRBD1|TRBJ1-6|TRBV4-2|-
CASSPTGEDNSPLHF
TGTGCCAGCAGCCCGACAGGGGAGGATAATTCACCCCTCCACTTT
>TRBD2|TRBJ2-2|TRBV5-1|-
CASSLRGGNTGELFF
TGCGCCAGCAGCTTGCGGGGGGGAAACACCGGGGAGCTGTTTTTT
>TRBD1|TRBJ1-5|TRBV2|few
CASSDDRGNQPQHF
TGTGCCAGCAGTGACGACAGGGGGAATCAGCCCCAGCATTTT
>TRBD1|TRBJ1-1|TRBV27|-
CASSLTGGKNTEAFF
TGTGCCAGCAGTCTAACAGGGGGCAAGAACACTGAAGCTTTCTTT
>-|TRBJ1-1|TRBV4-2|-
CASSQDPGRRTEAFF
TGTGCCAGCAGCCAAGATCCCGGGAGACGAACTGAAGCTTTCTTT
>TRBD2|TRBJ2-5|TRBV27|-
CASSLNHASGKETQYF
TGTGCCAGCAGTTTAAATCACGCTAGCGGGAAAGAGACCCAGTACTTC
>-|TRBJ1-2|TRBV27|few
CASRPGVDGYGYTF
TGTGCCAGCAGACCGGGAGTAGACGGTTATGGCTACACCTTC
>TRBD2|TRBJ2-5|TRBV2|-
CASSEAPGEGETQYF
TGTGCCAGCAGTGAAGCGCCTGGGGAGGGAGAGACCCAGTACTTC
>-|TRBJ1-1|TRBV2|-
CASSEGQWVLGTEAFF
TGTGCCAGCAGTGAAGGACAGTGGGTCCTCGGCACTGAAGCTTTCTTT
>TRBD2|TRBJ2-1|TRBV2|once
CASSLNERGGSEQFF
TGTGCCAGCAGTCTGAATGAGCGGGGGGGCAGTGAGCAGTTCTTC
>-|TRBJ1-2|TRBV6-5|-
CASSYSNGAKGSYTF
TGTGCCAGCAGTTACTCGAATGGGGCCAAGGGTTCCTACACCTTC
>-|TRBJ1-6|TRBV9|-
CASSVTSAAGSPLHF
TGTGCCAGCAGCGTGACTAGTGCGGCAGGTTCACCCCTCCACTTT
>TRBD1|TRBJ1-5|TRBV10-2|-
CASSEGRTGGIWSNQPQHF
TGCGCCAGCAGTGAGGGGAGGACAGGGGGCATTTGGAGCAATCAGCCCCAGCATTTT
>-|TRBJ1-6|TRBV5-1|-
CASSLPRDNSPLHF
TGCGCCAGCAGCTTGCCCAGGGATAATTCACCCCTCCACTTT
>TRBD1|TRBJ1-3|TRBV28|-
CASSSPQGAIHTIYF
TGTGCCAGCAGTTCCCCCCAGGGGGCGATACACACCATATATTTT
>-|TRBJ1-1|TRBV18|-
CASSPSGWTEAFF
TGTGCCAGCTCACCTTCGGGATGGACTGAAGCTTTCTTT
>TRBD1|TRBJ1-2|TRBV20-1|-
CSLDRGDGYTF
TGCAGTCTTGACAGGGGAGATGGCTACACCTTC
>-|TRBJ2-1|TRBV5-4|-
CASSLAGVYTNEQFF
TGTGCCAGCAGCTTGGCGGGGGTATACACCAATGAGCAGTTCTTC